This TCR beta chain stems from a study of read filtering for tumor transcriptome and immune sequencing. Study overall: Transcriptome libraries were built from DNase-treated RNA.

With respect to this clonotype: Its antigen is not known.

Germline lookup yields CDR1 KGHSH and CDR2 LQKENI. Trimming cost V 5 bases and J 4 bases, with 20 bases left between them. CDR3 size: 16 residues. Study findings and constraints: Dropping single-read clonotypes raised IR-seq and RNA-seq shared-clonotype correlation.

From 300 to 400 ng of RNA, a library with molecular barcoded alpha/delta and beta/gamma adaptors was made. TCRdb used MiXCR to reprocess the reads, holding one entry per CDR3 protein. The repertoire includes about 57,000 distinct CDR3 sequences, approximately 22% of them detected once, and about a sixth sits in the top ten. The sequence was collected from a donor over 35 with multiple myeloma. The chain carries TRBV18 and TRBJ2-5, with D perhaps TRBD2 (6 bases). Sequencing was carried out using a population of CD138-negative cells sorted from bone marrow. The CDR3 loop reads CASSSESGVFGETQYF. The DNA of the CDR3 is TGTGCCAGCTCATCCGAATCGGGAGTTTTCGGAGAGACCCAGTACTTC. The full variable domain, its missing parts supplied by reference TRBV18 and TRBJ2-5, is NAGVMQNPRHLVRRRGQEARLRCSPMKGHSHVYWYRQLPEEGLKFMVYLQKENIIDESGMPKERFSAEFPKEGPSILRIQQVVRGDSAAYFCASSSESGVFGETQYFGPGTRLLVL.